This T cell receptor (beta chain) originates from a study of cytomegalovirus exposure and HLA in healthy donors. Both 60 Vbeta primers and 13 Jbeta primers went into the PCR. The assay was immunoSEQ multiplex PCR, and TCRdb's table has in-frame clones only and misses some. The sample has about 110,000 clones; more than 60% are singletons. The table lists this clone with many counts. What it recognizes is unknown. The study, taken as a whole, reports: Analyzed later, association rates of TCRs varied across HLA loci, with DRB1 most and HLA-C fewest. The presence/absence work took it that sequencing depth was about the same across donors.

The TCR sequence derives from a male donor in good health and CMV-seronegative. Sequenced sample: PBMCs.

The CDR3 coding sequence is TGTGCCAGCAGCTCCCGGACTAGCGCTGTGCACAATGAGCAGTTCTTC. Translated: CASSSRTSAVHNEQFF. The chain links TRBV7-2 to TRBJ2-1; 9 bases map to TRBD2. Germline V lookup: CDR1 SGHTA, CDR2 FQGNSA. This CDR3 region has 16 residues. V trimming: 4 bases; J trimming: 5 bases; junction bases outside the gene matches: 9.